This T cell receptor beta chain was documented in a study of identifying expanded T cells in peripheral blood. Regarding the study as a whole: Differentially abundant clones: about 1.1 between replicates, 15 to 17 at approximately 13 days, 19 to 20 at four. Clone count variance between roughly 2-week samples rose with total template count.

For this clone: No antigen is known for it.

Collection occurred without any documented infections or immune events in donors. The CDR3 has 13 residues. Germline V lookup: CDR1 MNHNS, CDR2 SASEGT. Trimming removed 3 bases at V and 7 bases at J, with 12 bases between. Using immunoSEQ multiplex PCR, the repertoire was profiled, and TCRdb retains in-frame clones only, with some absent. The sample shows about 86,000 clones, more than 75% of them seen only once. The clonotype originates from a person aged 18 to 70 in good health. The sequenced sample was blood. The V gene is TRBV6-1, the J gene TRBJ2-5; TRBD1 might be the D (6 bases). CDR3 protein: CASSDGQIWTQYF. CDR3 nucleotide sequence: TGTGCCAGCAGTGACGGACAGATCTGGACCCAGTACTTC.